The 22 T cell receptor beta chains presented below share a single source sample, sequenced in a study of immune evolution from preneoplasia to lung adenocarcinoma. The method was immunoSEQ multiplex PCR; TCRdb's version includes in-frame clones alone and lacks a portion of them. This table holds about 14,000 clones, approximately 80% found once. Sequences were obtained from FFPE minimally invasive lung adenocarcinoma tissue. The receptors here all came from a person aged 65-85 years with lung adenocarcinoma.

V is TRBV6-1 and J is TRBJ2-3; TRBD1 aligns across 9 bases. The ends lost 5 bases at V and 4 bases at J; junction bases unmatched: 4. The CDR3 loop spans 14 amino acids. Germline V lookup: CDR1 MNHNS, CDR2 SASEGT. CDR3 sequence (DNA): TGTGCCAGCAGTTGGGACAGGGTTGCAGATACGCAGTATTTT. This sequence encodes CASSWDRVADTQYF.

V usage is TRBV6-4 and J usage is TRBJ1-4; D ambiguous. CDR1 is MRHNA, CDR2 SNTAGT, per germline. The CDR3 totals 9 residues. The CDR3 sequence is CASQEKLFF. CDR3 DNA: TGTGCGAGCCAGGAAAAACTGTTTTTT.

The chain has TRBV20-1 and TRBJ1-2; D is ambiguous. CDR1 is DFQATT, CDR2 SNEGSKA, per germline (reference sequence). This CDR3 region has 11 residues. The ends were cut back, 4 bases at V and 6 bases at J, with 9 bases in the middle. The CDR3 is CSANYRNGYTF. Written as DNA, the CDR3 is TGCAGTGCTAATTATAGAAATGGCTACACCTTC.

The chain carries TRBV5-4 and TRBJ2-2; TRBD2 agrees at 12 bases. Per the germline V gene, CDR1 is SGHNT and CDR2 is YYREEE (reference sequence). The CDR3 covers 16 residues. V was pared by 4 bases and J by 5 bases, with 6 bases of the junction left unmatched. The CDR3 DNA reads TGTGCCAGCAGCGAACTAGCGGGGGGTATAACCGGGGAGCTGTTTTTT. Translating it yields CASSELAGGITGELFF.

The V gene is TRBV11-1, the J gene TRBJ2-7; a weak D match, TRBD1 (5 bases). V shed 5 bases and J shed 1 base, with 12 bases lying between them. The germline gives CDR1 SGHAT, CDR2 FQDESV (reference sequence). The CDR3 has 14 residues. CDR3 residues: CASSLTQGSYEQYF. For the CDR3, the DNA is TGTGCCAGCAGCCTGACGCAGGGTTCCTACGAGCAGTACTTC.

The V call is TRBV2, the J call TRBJ1-1, with 8 bases lining up with TRBD1. Germline CDR1 and CDR2: SNHLY and FYNNEI. The junction had 6 bases not matched to a gene; V was cut back by 10 bases and J by 2 bases. The CDR3 runs 13 residues. In DNA form, the CDR3 reads TGTGCCATCCGGACAGGGCTCAACACTGAAGCTTTCTTT. This encodes CAIRTGLNTEAFF.

This clone was found a few times. The chain is built from TRBV7-9 and TRBJ2-7, with 9 bases that match TRBD1. The germline V gene encodes CDR1 SEHNR and CDR2 FQNEAQ (reference sequence). The CDR3 consists of 13 residues. The V gene end was trimmed by 8 bases and the J gene end by 2 bases; junction bases not matched to a gene: 4. The DNA for the CDR3 is TGTGCCAGCTCCGGGACAGGGCCCTACGAGCAGTACTTC. The encoded protein is CASSGTGPYEQYF.

This chain uses TRBV28 with TRBJ2-5, with D perhaps matching TRBD1 (5 bases). V gave up 4 bases and J gave up 3 bases, with 12 bases separating them. The CDR3 sequence is 14 residues long. Germline V gene data show CDR1 as MDHEN and CDR2 as SYDVKM. The CDR3, as DNA: TGTGCCAGCAGTTCAATTGGGGCGGAAGAGACCCAGTACTTC. It codes for CASSSIGAEETQYF.

This clone was detected a few times. This chain connects TRBV5-6 to TRBJ2-7; TRBD2 aligns across 8 bases. The CDR3 covers 16 residues. CDR1 and CDR2 from the germline V gene are SGHDT and YYEEEE. The V segment lost 4 bases and the J segment 2 bases; nucleotides outside the gene matches: 11. CDR3 bases: TGTGCCAGCAGCCCCGACATTAGCGGGATCCCCTACGAGCAGTACTTC. Translating it yields CASSPDISGIPYEQYF.

The chain is built from TRBV27 and TRBJ2-5, with 9 bases identical to TRBD2. There are 14 residues in the CDR3. V lost 4 bases to trimming and J lost 1 base; unmatched junction nucleotides: 1. The germline V gene has CDR1 MNHEY and CDR2 SMNVEV (reference sequence). The CDR3 DNA reads as TGTGCCAGCAGTTGGCGGGGGGGCCAAGAGACCCAGTACTTC. Translating gives CASSWRGGQETQYF.

The V gene is TRBV5-8, the J gene TRBJ1-1; D is unclear. The CDR3 runs to 11 residues. V shed 1 base and J shed 8 bases, with 6 bases lying between them. Germline V gene data show CDR1 as SGHTS and CDR2 as YDEGEE. In nucleotides, the CDR3 is TGTGCCAGCAGCTTGTTTGGGGAAGCTTTCTTT. Translation: CASSLFGEAFF.

This sequence joins TRBV7-6 and TRBJ2-2; TRBD2 aligns across 11 bases. Germline loops: CDR1 SGHVS, CDR2 FNYEAQ. The CDR3 runs to 18 residues. Germline trimming cut 1 base from V and 0 bases from J; bases unmatched to any gene: 4. CDR3 coding DNA: TGTGCCAGCAGCTTAGGGACTAGCGGGTACGCGAACACCGGGGAGCTGTTTTTT. It codes for CASSLGTSGYANTGELFF.

The V gene is TRBV6-4, the J gene TRBJ2-6, with D unresolved. From germline, CDR1 is MRHNA and CDR2 SNTAGT. The CDR3 consists of 14 residues. V was clipped by 6 bases and J by 4 bases, with 10 bases between them. The CDR3 DNA reads TGTGCCAGCAGAGAAACAAGGGGGGCCAACGTCCTGACTTTC. Amino acid sequence: CASRETRGANVLTF.

The CDR3 region has the DNA TGTGCCAGCAGTGAAGCGCTAGTCGCATCCTACGAGCAGTACTTC. It translates to CASSEALVASYEQYF. The chain joins TRBV6-1 to TRBJ2-7; D not certain. Germline CDR1 MNHNS, CDR2 SASEGT. Trimming left V 0 bases short and J 1 base short, with 10 bases between. This CDR3 contains 15 residues.

The CDR3 nucleotides are TGTGCCAGCAGTGACGTCCGGCCCCAGCATTTT. Translation: CASSDVRPQHF. The chain uses TRBV6-1 and TRBJ1-5; D is ambiguous. The V gene's germline CDR1 is MNHNS and CDR2 SASEGT. The CDR3 has 11 residues. V dropped 3 bases and J dropped 9 bases, with 6 bases sitting between them.

The chain combines TRBV18 with TRBJ2-3, with 9 positions matching TRBD2. Per germline, CDR1 KGHSH and CDR2 LQKENI. The junction had 6 bases not matched to a gene; V was cut back by 5 bases and J by 0 bases. The CDR3 length is 16 residues. As DNA, the CDR3 is TGTGCCAGCTCAAGGCGGGGGGGCACTAGCACAGATACGCAGTATTTT. Protein: CASSRRGGTSTDTQYF.

This chain uses TRBV20-1 with TRBJ2-7, with D maybe TRBD1 (6 bases). Trimming took 7 bases from V and 4 from J, leaving 11 bases between them. This CDR3 has 11 residues. Germline loops: CDR1 DFQATT, CDR2 SNEGSKA (reference sequence). The CDR3 DNA reads as TGCAGTGTGGGCAGGGGATACGAGCAGTACTTC. It codes for CSVGRGYEQYF.

V usage is TRBV7-9 and J usage is TRBJ2-1; no reliable D call. Germline CDR1 and CDR2: SEHNR and FQNEAQ (reference sequence). CDR3 length: 12 residues. V was pared by 2 bases and J by 8 bases, with 7 bases between. Here the CDR3 reads CASSLHGYEQFF. The CDR3 DNA follows: TGTGCCAGCAGCTTACATGGCTATGAGCAGTTCTTC.

The J gene is TRBJ2-3, the V gene TRBV28; D gene unclear. Germline-derived CDR1 and CDR2 are MDHEN and SYDVKM. Between the trimmed V and J ends, which lost 4 bases and 6 bases, there was a span of 8 bases. The length of the CDR3 is 12 residues. DNA for the CDR3: TGTGCCAGCAGTTCTAAGACGGATACGCAGTATTTT. Its translation is CASSSKTDTQYF.

This clone was observed a few times. The chain joins TRBV28 to TRBJ1-2, with D perhaps matching TRBD1 (5 bases). V was pared by 6 bases and J by 7 bases, with 30 bases between. The V gene's germline CDR1 is MDHEN and CDR2 SYDVKM. This CDR3 has 18 amino acids. CDR3: CASRSFSGGRGAWGGYTF. The CDR3 DNA reads TGTGCCAGCAGGTCCTTTAGCGGTGGGAGGGGCGCATGGGGTGGCTACACCTTC.

A word on this clone: No conserved phenylalanine or tryptophan is present at the end of the CDR3, so a read error is the likely explanation. Because the CDR3's place on the DNA is in doubt, the DNA is left out and the CDR3 is given as listed by TCRdb. The chain joins TRBV30 to TRBJ2-7; the D call of TRBD2 is as the table states it, not checked on the DNA. Per the germline V gene, CDR1 is GTSNPN and CDR2 is SVGIG (reference sequence). The CDR3 totals 10 residues, both ends included. CDR3 sequence: CAWSVFPTLG.

The rearrangement uses TRBV28 and TRBJ1-5; TRBD1 is a possible D gene (6 bases). This CDR3 is 16 amino acids long. Germline-derived CDR1 and CDR2 are MDHEN and SYDVKM. Trimming left V 4 bases short and J 7 bases short, with 20 bases between. The CDR3 nucleotides are TGTGCCAGCAGTTCCCCCTCGGGGGGCGAGCGGCAGCCCCAGCATTTT. Protein: CASSSPSGGERQPQHF. Combining the CDR3 with reference TRBV28 and TRBJ1-5 gives the whole variable domain DVKVTQSSRYLVKRTGEKVFLECVQDMDHENMFWYRQDPGLGLRLIYFSYDVKMKEKGDIPEGYSVSREKKERFSLILESASTNQTSMYLCASSSPSGGERQPQHFGDGTRLSIL.